Each of the 2 T cell receptor beta chains below was sequenced from the same sample in a study of Ad26.COV2.S vaccination and SARS-CoV-2 variants. The assay was immunoSEQ multiplex PCR, and TCRdb's table has in-frame clones only and misses some. The sample holds 85,000 to 120,000 clones, roughly 75% seen once. The input for sequencing was peripheral blood, taken after recovery from COVID-19. Receptor source: a human donor who had recovered from COVID-19.

J is TRBJ1-6 and V is TRBV7-5. TRBV7-5 is annotated as a pseudogene. The CDR3 is 14 amino acids. The CDR3 DNA reads as TGTGTCAGAAGCTCCGGGGCACTATATTCACCCCTCCACTTT. Encoded protein: CVRSSGALYSPLHF.

This chain uses TRBV9 with TRBJ2-5; tentatively, D is TRBD1 (6 bases). This CDR3 is built from 17 residues. Germline V CDR1 and CDR2: SGDLS, YYNGEE. V was clipped by 5 bases and J by 2 bases, with 22 bases between them. The CDR3 here is CASSPSGAGRGQETQYF. The CDR3 DNA sequence: TGTGCCAGCAGTCCTTCAGGGGCAGGGCGAGGGCAAGAGACCCAGTACTTC.